This T cell receptor beta chain was captured in a study of cytomegalovirus exposure and HLA in healthy donors. The CDR3 is made up of 12 amino acids. Germline V gene data show CDR1 as MNHNS and CDR2 as SASEGT. Trimming cost V 6 bases and J 7 bases, with 7 bases left between them. For this clone: Its antigen is unidentified.

Amplification used 60 Vbeta primers and 13 Jbeta primers. In the study's own analysis: A follow-up analysis tallied approximately 85 million unique TCR beta chains, some 9.9 million shared. Clones were read by immunoSEQ multiplex PCR, and TCRdb kept only the in-frame ones, dropping some. D and trimming were read from the DNA, whereas the V and J calls and clone size are those reported in that table. Found here are some 160,000 clones, roughly 88% of them singletons; the top ten hold about 1.4%. Study observations and caveats: Associated with cytomegalovirus, according to the listing, were 150 to 200 TCR beta chains. Presence/absence analyses assumed roughly uniform sequencing depth across donors. TCR beta V- and J-gene trimming, according to a later analysis, was linked to a missense DCLRE1C variant.

The origin of this receptor is a woman between 18 and 29 years old in good health and CMV-seronegative. The rearrangement links TRBV6-1 to TRBJ1-6, with D possibly matching TRBD1 (5 bases). Sequencing was carried out using PBMCs. CDR3 region: CASREGNSPLHF. The CDR3 DNA follows: TGTGCCAGCAGGGAGGGGAATTCACCCCTCCACTTT.